The entry below describes one T cell receptor (beta chain). Produced via immunoSEQ multiplex PCR; TCRdb's table is partial and in-frame only. This table has more than 120,000 clones, around nine tenths appearing once. CDR3 length: 17 residues. With 4 bases removed from V and 1 base from J, the gap between germline ends came to 20 bases. Germline assignment: CDR1 SGHTS and CDR2 YDEGEE. These data are taken from a study of cytomegalovirus exposure and HLA in healthy donors. The study drew the donors from its approximately 110-subject validation cohort, separate from the roughly 700-subject first cohort.

This sequence originates from a man aged 18 to 29 in good health and CMV-seropositive. Input material: PBMCs. The rearrangement links TRBV5-8 to TRBJ2-5, with a tentative D call TRBD1 (6 bases). The DNA for the CDR3 is TGTGCCAGCAGCCCGACGTTACGCAACAGGGCCCAAGAGACCCAGTACTTC. Protein product: CASSPTLRNRAQETQYF.